Detailed here is one T cell receptor beta chain. The CDR3 runs 15 residues. Trimming stripped 5 bases from V and 0 bases from J, with 11 bases between. Germline V gene data show CDR1 as SGHTA and CDR2 as FQGTGA. This sample is part of a study of shared clonotypes between healthy human individuals. The authors divided CD4+ cells into CD45RA+ naive and CD45RA-negative memory subsets. Generated by immunoSEQ multiplex PCR, the TCRdb table keeps only in-frame clones and is missing some. The data hold some 1,100,000 clones, with about 84% observed a single time. Source material: memory CD4+ T cells from PBMCs. Subset described: CD45RA-negative fraction. This sequence originates from a man aged 18 to 30 in good health. Some clones in this sample may be carry-over from other donors' samples. The chain joins TRBV7-3 to TRBJ2-1; D call uncertain. The CDR3 loop is CASSPGPNSYNEQFF. In DNA form, the CDR3 reads TGTGCCAGCAGCCCGGGTCCCAACTCCTACAATGAGCAGTTCTTC.